Each of the 27 T cell receptor beta chains below was sequenced from the same sample in a study of beta chain features in type 1 diabetes. The investigators reverse transcribed all of the isolated RNA, so they sequenced expressed TCRB transcripts. Here immunoSEQ multiplex PCR was the method, and the copy in TCRdb shows in-frame clones only, minus some. Among hundreds of thousands of clones listed, about 32% were seen once. Sequenced: naive CD4+ T cells from blood. These receptor sequences come from a man aged 18-30 years in good health.

The J gene is TRBJ2-5, the V gene TRBV7-2; 10 bases fit TRBD2. In germline, CDR1 is SGHTA, CDR2 FQGNSA. The CDR3 is 15 amino acids. The ends lost 6 bases at V and 5 bases at J; junction bases unmatched: 9. The CDR3 spells CASRPGLADGETQYF. The DNA for the CDR3 is TGTGCCAGCAGGCCCGGACTAGCGGACGGGGAGACCCAGTACTTC.

This clone appeared a few times. This chain connects TRBV2 to TRBJ2-1, with 8 bases aligning to TRBD1. The germline CDR1 and CDR2 sequences are SNHLY and FYNNEI. V lost 5 bases and J lost 6; bases outside the gene matches: 6. CDR3 length: 14 residues. CDR3 loop: CASSLAGGRNEQFF. The DNA for the CDR3 is TGTGCCAGCAGTCTCGCAGGGGGCCGCAATGAGCAGTTCTTC.

The chain joins TRBV7-2 to TRBJ1-4; possibly TRBD1 for D (5 bases). Germline values: CDR1 SGHTA, CDR2 FQGNSA. CDR3 length equals 17 residues. Trimming removed 5 bases at V and 6 bases at J, with 22 bases between. CDR3 in DNA: TGTGCCAGCAGCCGATCCAAAGGCAGGGACGGAGATGAAAAACTGTTTTTT. Its protein product is CASSRSKGRDGDEKLFF.

The chain uses TRBV4-3 and TRBJ1-5; D is uncertain. V lost 0 bases and J lost 4, with 10 bases in between. The germline gives CDR1 LGHNA, CDR2 YSLEER. The CDR3 consists of 15 residues. In DNA form, the CDR3 reads TGCGCCAGCAGCCAAGAGGTCACAGCGAATCAGCCCCAGCATTTT. Its translation is CASSQEVTANQPQHF.

The V call is TRBV10-3, the J call TRBJ2-1; 8 nucleotides match TRBD2. The CDR3 totals 17 residues. In germline, CDR1 is ENHRY, CDR2 SYGVKD. V gave up 0 bases and J gave up 3 bases; unmatched junction bases: 7. The CDR3 loop is CAISESPGRGNYNEQFF. The CDR3, as DNA: TGTGCCATCAGTGAGTCGCCCGGGAGGGGGAACTACAATGAGCAGTTCTTC.

The chain has TRBV5-4 and TRBJ2-1, with a weak D call TRBD2 (7 bases). CDR1 is SGHNT, CDR2 YYREEE, per germline (reference sequence). V lost 0 bases to trimming and J lost 4 bases, with 17 bases between them. The CDR3 loop spans 17 amino acids. The CDR3 DNA follows: TGTGCCAGCAGCTTGGACCCATCCGGGGGGCTATACAATGAGCAGTTCTTC. It is translated as CASSLDPSGGLYNEQFF. Full variable domain (outside the CDR3, taken from reference TRBV5-4 and TRBJ2-1): ETGVTQSPTHLIKTRGQQVTLRCSSQSGHNTVSWYQQALGQGPQFIFQYYREEENGRGNFPPRFSGLQFPNYSSELNVNALELDDSALYLCASSLDPSGGLYNEQFFGPGTRLTVL.

V usage is TRBV7-8 and J usage is TRBJ2-1; D gene unclear. Germline values: CDR1 SGHVS, CDR2 FQNEAQ. V lost 5 bases and J 7 bases, leaving 15 bases between the germline ends. This CDR3 comprises 14 residues. In DNA form, the CDR3 reads TGTGCCAGCAGCCCTCGGGCCGTACGTAATGAGCAGTTCTTC. Translating it yields CASSPRAVRNEQFF.

The V and J genes are TRBV27 and TRBJ2-4, with TRBD1 identical over 8 bases. The CDR3 extends over 16 amino acids. After removal of 6 bases from V and 3 bases from J, the junction contained 10 bases not matched to a gene. Germline CDR1 MNHEY, CDR2 SMNVEV (reference sequence). The CDR3 is CASSLTGVYGKNIQYF. Written as DNA, the CDR3 is TGTGCCAGCAGCCTGACAGGGGTGTACGGCAAAAACATTCAGTACTTC.

The CDR3 sequence: CASSQGRGAQETQYF. In nucleotides, the CDR3 is TGCGCCAGCAGCCAGGGGAGGGGGGCCCAAGAGACCCAGTACTTC. The chain carries TRBV4-3 and TRBJ2-5; TRBD2 is a possible D gene (7 bases). V lost 3 bases to trimming and J lost 1 base, with 12 bases between them. This CDR3 has 15 amino acids. Germline values: CDR1 LGHNA, CDR2 YSLEER.

This clone has a handful of counts. V and J are TRBV14 and TRBJ2-1, with D hard to call. The ends were cut back, 4 bases at V and 9 bases at J, with 19 bases in the middle. CDR3 size: 15 residues. CDR1 and CDR2 (germline): SGHDN, FVKESK. This CDR3 is CASSRIGRTYGEQFF. CDR3 DNA sequence: TGTGCCAGCAGCCGGATCGGACGGACCTATGGTGAGCAGTTCTTC.

The V call is TRBV6-6, the J call TRBJ2-1, with D perhaps TRBD2 (6 bases). This CDR3 region has 14 residues. V gave up 5 bases and J gave up 2 bases, with 10 bases separating them. Germline V CDR1 and CDR2: MNHNY, SVGAGI (reference sequence). The CDR3 loop reads CASSPGLTYNEQFF. DNA of the CDR3: TGTGCCAGCAGTCCGGGACTTACCTACAATGAGCAGTTCTTC.

V usage is TRBV29-1 and J usage is TRBJ1-4; a possible D gene is TRBD1 (5 bases). V lost 7 bases and J 7 bases, leaving 16 bases between the germline ends. The CDR3 is 13 residues long. Germline CDR1 reads SQVTM; CDR2 reads ANQGSEA. The CDR3 sequence: CSALRGMGEKLFF. CDR3 sequence (DNA): TGCAGCGCTCTGCGGGGGATGGGTGAAAAACTGTTTTTT.

This clone turned up a few times. This chain links TRBV7-9 with TRBJ2-1; unclear D gene. V was cut by 5 bases and J by 9 bases, with 23 bases left in between. The CDR3 spans 16 residues. Germline CDR1 is SEHNR and CDR2 is FQNEAQ (reference sequence). CDR3 protein: CASSPGEESWKSEQFF. The CDR3 coding sequence is TGTGCCAGCAGCCCAGGTGAGGAGTCATGGAAGAGTGAGCAGTTCTTC.

The chain couples TRBV18 to TRBJ2-5; unclear D gene. In germline, CDR1 is KGHSH, CDR2 LQKENI. This CDR3 comprises 14 residues. V was pared by 0 bases and J by 2 bases, with 7 bases between. CDR3 residues: CASSPPIRQETQYF. The CDR3 coding sequence is TGTGCCAGCTCACCACCCATCAGACAAGAGACCCAGTACTTC.

The CDR3 is CASSPNQAAYNEQFF. The CDR3 DNA reads as TGTGCCAGCAGTCCAAATCAAGCGGCATACAATGAGCAGTTCTTC. The V gene is TRBV2, the J gene TRBJ2-1; a possible D gene is TRBD2 (5 bases). This CDR3 region has 15 residues. The V gene's germline CDR1 is SNHLY and CDR2 FYNNEI. The V end lost 5 bases, the J end lost 4 bases, and 15 bases lay between the germline ends.

V is TRBV30 and J is TRBJ2-7, with a weak D call TRBD2 (5 bases). Trimming took off 3 bases at V and 6 bases at J, with 18 bases between the two ends. The germline CDR1 and CDR2 sequences are GTSNPN and SVGIG (reference sequence). The CDR3 sequence is 14 residues long. CDR3 region: CAWSRRGPVSEQYF. CDR3 DNA: TGTGCCTGGAGCCGAAGAGGGCCGGTGAGCGAGCAGTACTTC.

This sequence joins TRBV29-1 and TRBJ2-7; 12 bases fit TRBD2. The CDR3 sequence is 14 residues long. The germline V gene encodes CDR1 SQVTM and CDR2 ANQGSEA. After removal of 4 bases from V and 2 bases from J, the junction contained 3 bases not matched to a gene. The CDR3 DNA reads TGCAGCGTTGCGGCTAGCGGGAGGGCCTACGAGCAGTACTTC. This encodes CSVAASGRAYEQYF.

This clone was counted between two and nine times. J is TRBJ1-2 and V is TRBV28; the D gene is possibly TRBD1 (5 bases). Per germline, CDR1 MDHEN and CDR2 SYDVKM. This CDR3 spans 13 amino acids. The V and J ends lost 4 bases and 4 bases respectively, with 10 bases between them. CDR3 protein: CASSSGQLYGYTF. The CDR3 region has the DNA TGTGCCAGCAGTTCCGGACAACTCTATGGCTACACCTTC.

This chain connects TRBV4-2 to TRBJ2-3; perhaps TRBD2 as D (6 bases). CDR3 length: 15 residues. Trimming removed 4 bases from V and 0 bases from J, with 11 bases in between. Germline V gene data show CDR1 as LGHNA and CDR2 as YNFKEQ. The CDR3 DNA follows: TGTGCCAGCAGCCCAACGGGAGTTAGCACAGATACGCAGTATTTT. Its protein is CASSPTGVSTDTQYF.

This clone was seen a few times. This chain connects TRBV19 to TRBJ1-1; no clear D gene. Per the germline V gene, CDR1 is LNHDA and CDR2 is SQIVND (reference sequence). Between the trimmed V and J ends, which lost 6 bases and 4 bases, there was a span of 18 bases. The CDR3 runs to 15 residues. CDR3 sequence (DNA): TGTGCCAGTAGCCCCGCCCGGCTTGGAGGCACTGAAGCTTTCTTT. It specifies CASSPARLGGTEAFF.

The table lists this clone with a few counts. This chain links TRBV7-2 with TRBJ2-7, with 8 positions matching TRBD2. Trimming took 3 bases from V and 2 from J; bases not matched to a gene: 6. The germline gives CDR1 SGHTA, CDR2 FQGNSA. This CDR3 has 15 residues. In DNA, the CDR3 is TGTGCCAGCAGCTTTCGATCGGGAGGGCCCTACGAGCAGTACTTC. This encodes CASSFRSGGPYEQYF.

The V gene is TRBV10-3, the J gene TRBJ2-5, with a weak D call TRBD1 (5 bases). V lost 3 bases, J lost 4 bases, and 9 bases lay in between. Germline lookup yields CDR1 ENHRY and CDR2 SYGVKD. CDR3 length: 13 residues. The CDR3, as DNA: TGTGCCATCAGTGAAACCACAGGAGAGACCCAGTACTTC. Protein: CAISETTGETQYF.

V and J are TRBV30 and TRBJ1-4, with 9 nucleotides matching TRBD1. CDR3 size: 14 residues. Germline loops: CDR1 GTSNPN, CDR2 SVGIG (reference sequence). Losses at the gene ends were 1 base for V and 7 bases for J; bases not matched to a gene: 4. The chain's CDR3 is CAWSGDRAIEKLFF. CDR3 bases: TGTGCCTGGAGTGGGGACAGGGCGATTGAAAAACTGTTTTTT.

The table lists this clone with a few counts. The rearrangement joins TRBV30 to TRBJ2-1; the D is unclear. The CDR3 consists of 12 residues. Trimming took off 3 bases at V and 6 bases at J, with 9 bases between the two ends. Per the germline V gene, CDR1 is GTSNPN and CDR2 is SVGIG (reference sequence). The CDR3 DNA is TGTGCCTGGAGCCTCTCTCTCAATGAGCAGTTCTTC. Translating it yields CAWSLSLNEQFF.

The chain links TRBV30 to TRBJ2-1; D is unresolved. Trimming took off 7 bases at V and 5 bases at J, with 12 bases between the two ends. This CDR3 contains 12 residues. Germline assignment: CDR1 GTSNPN and CDR2 SVGIG (reference sequence). The CDR3 coding sequence is TGTGCCTCCCGACGTTGGGACAATGAGCAGTTCTTC. Encoded protein: CASRRWDNEQFF. The whole variable domain, filled in from reference TRBV30 and TRBJ2-1, reads SQTIHQWPATLVQPVGSPLSLECTVEGTSNPNLYWYRQAAGRGLQLLFYSVGIGQISSEVPQNLSASRPQDRQFILSSKKLLLSDSGFYLCASRRWDNEQFFGPGTRLTVL.

The J gene is TRBJ2-1, the V gene TRBV30; 14 bases match TRBD2. Germline V lookup: CDR1 GTSNPN, CDR2 SVGIG (reference sequence). J was trimmed by 1 base and V by 8 bases; bases with no gene match: 7. This CDR3 spans 16 amino acids. For the CDR3, the DNA is TGTGCCGGGACCGGGACTAGCGGGAGATCCTACAATGAGCAGTTCTTC. Translating gives CAGTGTSGRSYNEQFF.

This clone has a handful of counts. The sample holds other DNA sequences that translate to the same CDR3. The rearrangement uses TRBV18 and TRBJ2-1, with 11 nucleotides matching TRBD2. Germline values: CDR1 KGHSH, CDR2 LQKENI. The CDR3 extends over 14 amino acids. The trim removed 6 bases at V and 5 bases at J, leaving 3 bases unmatched. The CDR3 loop reads CASSPGLADNEQFF. Here the CDR3 DNA reads TGTGCCAGCTCCCCGGGACTAGCGGACAATGAGCAGTTCTTC. Variable domain in full (rest from reference TRBV18 and TRBJ2-1): NAGVMQNPRHLVRRRGQEARLRCSPMKGHSHVYWYRQLPEEGLKFMVYLQKENIIDESGMPKERFSAEFPKEGPSILRIQQVVRGDSAAYFCASSPGLADNEQFFGPGTRLTVL.